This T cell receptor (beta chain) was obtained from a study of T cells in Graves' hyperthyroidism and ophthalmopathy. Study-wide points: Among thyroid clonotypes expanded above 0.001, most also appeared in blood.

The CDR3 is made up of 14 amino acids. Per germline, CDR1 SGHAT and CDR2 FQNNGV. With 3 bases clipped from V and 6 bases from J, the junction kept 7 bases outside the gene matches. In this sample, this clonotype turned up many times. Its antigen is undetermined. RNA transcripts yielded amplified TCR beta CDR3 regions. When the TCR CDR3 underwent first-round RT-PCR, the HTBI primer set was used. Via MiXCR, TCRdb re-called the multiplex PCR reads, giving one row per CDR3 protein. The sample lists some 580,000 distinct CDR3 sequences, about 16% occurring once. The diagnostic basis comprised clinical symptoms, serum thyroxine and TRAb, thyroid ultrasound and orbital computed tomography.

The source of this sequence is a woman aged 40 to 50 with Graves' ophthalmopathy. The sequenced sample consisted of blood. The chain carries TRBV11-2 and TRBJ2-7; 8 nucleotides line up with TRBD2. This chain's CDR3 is CASSFLGLDGEQYF. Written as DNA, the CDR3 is TGTGCCAGCAGCTTTTTGGGACTAGACGGCGAGCAGTACTTC.